This is a list of T cell receptor beta chains from one sample in a study of OX40 agonist ivuxolimab in advanced cancers. TCRdb's copy holds only in-frame clones and misses some; the assay was immunoSEQ multiplex PCR. Among 60,000 to 80,000 clones listed, around 86% were seen once. The material sequenced was CD4+ or CD8+ T cells sorted from blood, taken in a trial of the OX40 agonist ivuxolimab. The receptors were gathered from an adult with an advanced solid tumor such as melanoma, head and neck, liver or kidney cancer. Both conserved end residues are part of each CDR3. A D gene is named only where the DNA matches it firmly. Clone size is not always given. Where it is, it says once, few, many or a class for expanded clones.

TRBJ2-1,NA,NA,TRBV4-3,TGCGCCAGCAGCCAAGATGGGCAGGCCGGGGGTGAGCAGTTCTTC,CASSQDGQAGGEQFF
TRBJ2-5,NA,NA,TRBV7-9,TGTGCCAGCAGCCCGGACGGGGGTATTCAGACCCAGTACTTC,CASSPDGGIQTQYF
TRBJ2-1,NA,TRBD2,TRBV7-2,TGTGCCAGCAGCTTGGATTGGACTAGCGGATGGAGGGAGCAGTTCTTC,CASSLDWTSGWREQFF
TRBJ1-4,NA,TRBD1,TRBV5-1,TGCGCCAGCAGCGCGGACAGGAATGAAAAACTGTTTTTT,CASSADRNEKLFF
TRBJ2-7,NA,NA,TRBV7-2,TGTGCCAGCAGCCGACGCCCCTTGACAGAGCAGTACTTC,CASSRRPLTEQYF
TRBJ2-3,NA,TRBD1,TRBV18,TGTGCCAGCTCACCAGGGGGACAGGCCACAGATACGCAGTATTTT,CASSPGGQATDTQYF
TRBJ2-1,NA,TRBD1,TRBV9,TGTGCCAGCAGCGCCCAGAACAGGGACAGTGAGCAGTTCTTC,CASSAQNRDSEQFF
TRBJ1-3,NA,NA,TRBV9,TGTGCCAGCAGCCGGATCAGAAACACCATATATTTT,CASSRIRNTIYF
TRBJ1-2,NA,NA,TRBV9,TGTGCCAGCAGCGTGCAGGGGCTCTTCGGCTACACCTTC,CASSVQGLFGYTF
TRBJ2-3,NA,NA,TRBV7-3,TGTGCCAGCAGCGCACCGGCGGATACGCAGTATTTT,CASSAPADTQYF
TRBJ1-4,NA,NA,TRBV4-3,TGCGCCAGCAGCCAAGGAGACACAGCCCTAAATGAAAAACTGTTTTTT,CASSQGDTALNEKLFF
TRBJ1-1,once,NA,TRBV6-1,TGTGCCAGCAGTGAAGCGCGTCTGATCAGGGGAAACACTGAAGCTTTCTTT,CASSEARLIRGNTEAFF
TRBJ2-4,NA,NA,TRBV18,TGTGCCAGCTCACCACCAGGGTCAGGAAACATTCAGTACTTC,CASSPPGSGNIQYF
TRBJ2-7,once,NA,TRBV5-1,TGCGCCAGCAGCTTGTTACAGCCTTCCTACGAGCAGTACTTC,CASSLLQPSYEQYF
TRBJ1-2,once,NA,TRBV4-1,TGCGCCAGCAGCCAAGTAAAGGAATCAATAGGTGGCTACACCTTC,CASSQVKESIGGYTF
TRBJ1-4,NA,NA,TRBV19,TGTGCCAGTAGTATAGAAATAGGACGCCGAAATGAAAAACTGTTTTTT,CASSIEIGRRNEKLFF
TRBJ2-1,NA,NA,TRBV14,TGTGCCAGCAGCCAGCGCCTTTTTCAGTTCTTC,CASSQRLFQFF
TRBJ1-1,NA,TRBD1,TRBV12-5,TGTGCTAGTGGTTTGGTACACGGGACAGGGACCCCCATTGAAGCTTTCTTT,CASGLVHGTGTPIEAFF
TRBJ1-4,NA,TRBD1,TRBV10-2,TGCGCCAGCAGTGACCCTGGGACAGGGGCAACTAATGAAAAACTGTTTTTT,CASSDPGTGATNEKLFF
TRBJ1-5,NA,NA,TRBV15,TGTGCCACCAGCAGAGAAAGGTCGGGGAACAATCAGCCCCAGCATTTT,CATSRERSGNNQPQHF
TRBJ2-5,NA,NA,TRBV7-9,TGTGCCAGCAGCTTATTAGGGACGGGAGAGACCCAGTACTTC,CASSLLGTGETQYF
TRBJ2-6,NA,NA,TRBV7-7,TGTGCCAGCAGTCGGAACTCTGGGGCCAACGTCCTGACTTTC,CASSRNSGANVLTF
TRBJ1-3,NA,NA,TRBV27,TGTGCCAGCAGTTTATTCCCAGGCTCCTCTGGAAACACCATATATTTT,CASSLFPGSSGNTIYF
TRBJ1-2,once,NA,TRBV5-6,TGTGCCAGCAGCTTGGCCGGGCAGCTTACCTCCTATGGCTACACCTTC,CASSLAGQLTSYGYTF
TRBJ2-5,NA,TRBD2,TRBV18,TGTGCCAGCTCCCAGGGACTAGCGGTGACGCAAGAGACCCAGTACTTC,CASSQGLAVTQETQYF